This entry is about one T cell receptor beta chain. V lost 1 base, J lost 4 bases, and 10 bases lay in between. The CDR3 length is 15 residues. CDR1 is MDHEN and CDR2 is SYDVKM in the germline V gene. The data were obtained in a study of blood T cell repertoires in COVID-19. Authors' data handling: It was from reference gene primer amplification that nucleated cell counts were estimated. Some clones are missing from TCRdb's copy, which holds only in-frame ones; the method was immunoSEQ multiplex PCR. V and J calls and clone size are as listed in that table; D and trimming were resolved from the DNA. Found here are roughly 70,000 clones, about 74% of them singletons; the top ten hold under 2.5%.

The J gene is TRBJ2-2, the V gene TRBV28; D may be TRBD2 (5 bases). Sequenced: peripheral blood. The source of this sequence is a man in his 70s with COVID-19, enrolled during active disease. Here the CDR3 DNA reads TGTGCCAGCAGTTTATCCCTAGCCGGCACCGGGGAGCTGTTTTTT. Protein: CASSLSLAGTGELFF.